Below, 16 T cell receptor beta chains from the same sample are listed, as sequenced in a study of blood T cell repertoires in COVID-19. The repertoire was sequenced with immunoSEQ multiplex PCR; TCRdb's copy has only in-frame clones and lacks some. This sample has about 96,000 clones; around nine tenths occur once, and the top ten carry around 4.3%. Specimen: peripheral blood. Source of these receptors: a human donor with COVID-19, enrolled during active disease. The donor label of this sample is uncertain.

The V gene is TRBV7-9, the J gene TRBJ2-1; no clear D. The CDR3 is made up of 13 amino acids. CDR1 SEHNR and CDR2 FQNEAQ come from the germline V gene (reference sequence). The germline V and J ends were trimmed by 0 bases and 7 bases, with 7 bases remaining between them. The CDR3 nucleotides are TGTGCCAGCAGCTTAGCGACCGGGAATGAGCAGTTCTTC. It translates to CASSLATGNEQFF.

The CDR3 region is CATSRDRGEGTEAFF. CDR3 DNA: TGTGCCACCAGCAGAGATAGGGGGGAGGGCACTGAAGCTTTCTTT. The chain links TRBV15 to TRBJ1-1; tentative D call: TRBD1 (6 bases). This CDR3 region has 15 residues. Germline V gene lookup returns CDR1 LNHNV and CDR2 YYDKDF (reference sequence). V lost 0 bases and J lost 4, with 12 bases in between.

V and J are TRBV3-1 (or the pseudogene TRBV3-2) and TRBJ2-5, with a weak D call TRBD2 (6 bases). The CDR3 is 15 amino acids. Germline V CDR1 and CDR2: LGHDT, YNNKEL (reference sequence). Trimming removed 0 bases from V and 5 bases from J, with 13 bases in between. CDR3 sequence: CASSQDPRREETQYF. CDR3 coding DNA: TGTGCCAGCAGCCAAGATCCCCGGAGGGAGGAGACCCAGTACTTC.

The V gene is TRBV1, the J gene TRBJ1-2; whether TRBD1, the table's D call, matches the DNA was not checked. TRBV1 is deemed a pseudogene. CDR3 length: 16 amino acids. The CDR3 is CTSSLDGTEPNYGYTF. The CDR3 bases are TGCACCAGCAGCCTTGATGGGACAGAACCTAACTATGGCTACACCTTC.

The gene calls are TRBV19 and TRBJ1-6; 8 bases agree with TRBD1. CDR1 and CDR2 from the germline V gene are LNHDA and SQIVND (reference sequence). J was trimmed by 9 bases and V by 6 bases; bases with no gene match: 4. The CDR3 runs 13 residues. The CDR3 here is CASSTDRASPLHF. The CDR3 DNA is TGTGCCAGTAGCACGGACAGGGCTTCACCCCTCCACTTT.

The chain uses TRBV12-5 and TRBJ1-1; D call uncertain. The CDR3 consists of 14 residues. CDR1 and CDR2 from the germline V gene are LGHNT and FRNRAP. Trimming left V 2 bases short and J 5 bases short, with 12 bases between. The CDR3 reads CASGLTGWRTEAFF. CDR3 bases: TGTGCTAGTGGTTTGACGGGGTGGAGAACTGAAGCTTTCTTT.

J is TRBJ1-4 and V is TRBV7-8, with D perhaps matching TRBD1 (5 bases). V lost 3 bases and J lost 3, with 14 bases in between. In germline, CDR1 is SGHVS, CDR2 FQNEAQ. This CDR3 contains 16 residues. The CDR3 region has the DNA TGTGCCAGCAGCTTCGGGGGTCGGGGGTCTAATGAAAAACTGTTTTTT. Translated, it gives CASSFGGRGSNEKLFF.

The chain has TRBV6-7 and TRBJ1-4; 10 bases map to TRBD1. TRBV6-7 is marked as an open reading frame, function uncertain. After removal of 9 bases from V and 8 bases from J, the junction contained 12 bases not matched to a gene. The CDR3 totals 15 residues. CDR3: CASEPGDRGLEKLFF. The CDR3 nucleotides read TGTGCCAGTGAACCCGGGGACAGGGGACTGGAAAAACTGTTTTTT.

The CDR3 coding sequence is TGCGCCAGCAGCTTAGGTAGCCAGGGCTACGAGACCCAGTACTTC. It translates to CASSLGSQGYETQYF. This chain joins TRBV5-1 and TRBJ2-5; D perhaps matches TRBD1 (5 bases). Trimming took 2 bases from V and 5 from J, leaving 16 bases between them. Germline values: CDR1 SGHRS, CDR2 YFSETQ. The CDR3 spans 15 residues.

Notes on this clone: An end of the junction differs from the germline gene, which may be a read error. V gene TRBV7-7 combines with J gene TRBJ2-2; 7 bases are shared with TRBD1. The CDR3 is 15 amino acids. Germline values: CDR1 SSHAT, CDR2 FNYEAQ (reference sequence). The CDR3 is CASSLATQGAGELFF. The CDR3 nucleotides are TGTGCTAGCAGCTTAGCTACCCAGGGGGCCGGGGAGCTGTTTTTT.

The table lists this clone with a few counts. This sequence joins TRBV6-6 and TRBJ1-5, with no clear D. The CDR3 extends over 14 amino acids. Germline V CDR1 and CDR2: MNHNY, SVGAGI (reference sequence). The V end lost 6 bases, the J end lost 0 bases, and 9 bases lay between the germline ends. CDR3 in DNA: TGTGCCAGCAGAACCGGGTTTAGCAATCAGCCCCAGCATTTT. Protein: CASRTGFSNQPQHF.

This chain uses TRBV5-1 with TRBJ1-2; D may be TRBD1 (6 bases). Germline CDR1 reads SGHRS; CDR2 reads YFSETQ. This CDR3 has 13 residues. With 4 bases removed from V and 6 bases from J, the gap between germline ends came to 13 bases. As DNA, the CDR3 is TGCGCCAGCAGCCCGGATGACAGGAATGGCTACACCTTC. It codes for CASSPDDRNGYTF.

This clone was counted a single time. The chain couples TRBV28 to TRBJ2-7; TRBD2 matches at 14 bases. The V gene's germline CDR1 is MDHEN and CDR2 SYDVKM. The CDR3 has 17 residues. Losses at the gene ends were 5 bases for V and 3 bases for J; bases not matched to a gene: 9. This CDR3 reads CASSPTSGRAWSYEQYF. In DNA, the CDR3 is TGTGCCAGCAGTCCGACTAGCGGGAGGGCCTGGAGCTACGAGCAGTACTTC.

The chain joins TRBV5-5 to TRBJ1-2; 11 positions agree with TRBD1. V gave up 0 bases and J gave up 5 bases; unmatched junction bases: 3. This CDR3 comprises 15 residues. CDR1 SGHKS and CDR2 YYEKEE come from the germline V gene (reference sequence). Written as DNA, the CDR3 is TGTGCCAGCAGCTTGGTGGGGACAGGGGGATATGGCTACACCTTC. Protein: CASSLVGTGGYGYTF.

The chain recombines TRBV6-6 with TRBJ2-7; 10 bases are a match to TRBD1. This CDR3 has 11 residues. Germline CDR1 is MNHNY and CDR2 is SVGAGI (reference sequence). Trimming removed 10 bases from V and 5 bases from J; junction bases left unmatched: 2. CDR3 coding DNA: TGTGCCACCGGACAGGGGGACGAGCAGTACTTC. The encoded protein is CATGQGDEQYF.

J is TRBJ2-5 and V is TRBV5-1; 9 bases are a match to TRBD1. J gave up 4 bases and V 3 bases, and 10 bases lay outside the gene matches. Germline V gene lookup returns CDR1 SGHRS and CDR2 YFSETQ. The CDR3 consists of 16 residues. Written as DNA, the CDR3 is TGCGCCAGCAGCTCGTCCGGGACAGGGCGAAGAGAGACCCAGTACTTC. It specifies CASSSSGTGRRETQYF.